The rows below give T cell receptor beta chains drawn from one sample of a study of blood T cell repertoires in COVID-19. TCRdb keeps only in-frame clones here, not all; method: immunoSEQ multiplex PCR. The sample records fewer than 250,000 clones, approximately 90% being singletons. Sequenced sample: PBMCs or T cells enriched from blood (not recorded which). These receptors all stem from a woman in her twenties or thirties with acute COVID-19. The CDR3 runs from the conserved cysteine through the conserved F or W. Fields, in order: CDR3 length, clone size, J gene, D gene, V gene, CDR3 DNA, CDR3 protein. D genes are given only for firm matches. Clone size appears in some rows only: once, few, many, or a class for an expanded clone.

>15|once|TRBJ1-2|NA|TRBV9
TGTGCCAGCAGCGTAGGGGCAGTGGCAGACTATGGCTACACCTTC
CASSVGAVADYGYTF
>14|NA|TRBJ2-7|NA|TRBV14
TGTGCCAGCAGCCAAGATAAACAGACCTACGAGCAGTACTTC
CASSQDKQTYEQYF
>15|NA|TRBJ1-3|TRBD1|TRBV6-5
TGTGCCAGCAGTTATCGGGGACAGTCGCGGAACACCATATATTTT
CASSYRGQSRNTIYF
>15|NA|TRBJ2-7|TRBD2|TRBV6-5
TGTGCCAGCAGTTTCATTAGCGGGGGGGGCTACGAGCAGTACTTC
CASSFISGGGYEQYF
>12|NA|TRBJ1-1|NA|TRBV19
TGTGCCAGTGGTACAGGGAACACTGAAGCTTTCTTT
CASGTGNTEAFF
>14|NA|TRBJ2-1|TRBD2|TRBV19
TGTGCCAGTTCTGCGAACCCGAGCGGGGATGAGCAGTTCTTC
CASSANPSGDEQFF
>13|NA|TRBJ1-1|NA|TRBV4-2
TGTGCCAGCAGCCCGTTCTTGAACACTGAAGCTTTCTTT
CASSPFLNTEAFF
>15|NA|TRBJ1-1|NA|TRBV6-5
TGTGCCAGCAGTTACTCGAGAAGAGGGAACACTGAAGCTTTCTTT
CASSYSRRGNTEAFF
>15|NA|TRBJ1-6|TRBD1|TRBV2
TGTGCCAGCAGTGGCCGGACAGGGGCGGATTCACCCCTCCACTTT
CASSGRTGADSPLHF
>14|NA|TRBJ1-2|NA|TRBV2
TGTGCCAGCAGTGAAGAGACGGGAGCCTGGAGCTACACCTTC
CASSEETGAWSYTF
>13|NA|TRBJ2-7|TRBD1|TRBV6-5
TGTGCCAGCGGTCACAGGGGTATCGACGAGCAGTACTTC
CASGHRGIDEQYF
>13|NA|TRBJ1-6|NA|TRBV12-2
TGTGCAAGTCGCTTAACGTGGGGGCCACCCCTCCACTTT
CASRLTWGPPLHF
>15|NA|TRBJ2-5|NA|TRBV29-1
TGCAGCGTTGCGGAACCGACAGGCGGGCAAGAGACCCAGTACTTC
CSVAEPTGGQETQYF
>15|NA|TRBJ2-6|NA|TRBV5-1
TGCGCCAGCAGCCTACGACTGAGAGGGGCCAACGTCCTGACTTTC
CASSLRLRGANVLTF
>12|NA|TRBJ1-3|NA|TRBV12-5
TGTGCTAGTGGCAACTCTGGAAACACCATATATTTT
CASGNSGNTIYF
>15|NA|TRBJ2-7|NA|TRBV7-9
TGTGCCAGCAGCTCAGAGGACAGACGGGTCTACGAGCAGTACTTC
CASSSEDRRVYEQYF
>15|NA|TRBJ2-4|NA|TRBV5-4
TGTGCCAGCAGCTCATGGACAGTAGCCAAAAACATTCAGTACTTC
CASSSWTVAKNIQYF
>15|NA|TRBJ1-2|TRBD1|TRBV4-1
TGCGCCAGCAGCTCCCGACAGGGGGGGGACTATGGCTACACCTTC
CASSSRQGGDYGYTF
>17|NA|TRBJ1-4|TRBD1|TRBV5-1
TGCGCCAGCAGTCCTACACCCGGACAGGACTTTAATGAAAAACTGTTTTTT
CASSPTPGQDFNEKLFF
>14|NA|TRBJ1-5|NA|TRBV12-5
TGTGCTAGTGGTTTGCAGGGGACCATTCAGCCCCAGCATTTT
CASGLQGTIQPQHF
>16|NA|TRBJ2-2|TRBD1|TRBV28
TGTGCCAGCCGATACATCAGGGGGCACGGGACCGGGGAGCTGTTTTTT
CASRYIRGHGTGELFF
>11|NA|TRBJ1-1|NA|TRBV5-6
TGTGCCAGCAGCTTGGCCGCTGAAGCTTTCTTT
CASSLAAEAFF
>16|NA|TRBJ2-2|TRBD1|TRBV11-2
TGTGCCAGCAGCTTACCCAGGACAGGGAACACCGGGGAGCTGTTTTTT
CASSLPRTGNTGELFF
>14|once|TRBJ1-1|NA|TRBV4-1
TGCGCCAGCAGCCAAGATAGGGGTCGACGCGAGGCTTTCTTT
CASSQDRGRREAFF
>15|NA|TRBJ1-6|TRBD1|TRBV6-4
TGTGCCAGCAGTGCTACCGGGACAGGGGTTTCACCCCTCCACTTT
CASSATGTGVSPLHF
>16|NA|TRBJ1-2|TRBD1|TRBV18
TGTGCCAGCTCACCATCCCATACAGGGGGCGTAAGAGGCTACACCTTC
CASSPSHTGGVRGYTF
>17|NA|TRBJ2-2|TRBD1|TRBV23-1
TGCGCCATGGCTCGCGCTAACAGGGGCCTGAACACCGGGGAGCTGTTTTTT
CAMARANRGLNTGELFF
>13|NA|TRBJ2-7|NA|TRBV5-1
TGCGCCAGCAGCTTGGACTTTACCTACGAGCAGTACTTC
CASSLDFTYEQYF
>14|NA|TRBJ1-2|NA|TRBV5-1
TGCGCCAGCAGCTTGGGGGGACAAAACTATGGCTACACCTTC
CASSLGGQNYGYTF
>12|NA|TRBJ2-7|NA|TRBV5-6
TGTGCCAGCAGCCTTCTCCTCTACGAGCAGTACTTC
CASSLLLYEQYF
>12|NA|TRBJ1-1|NA|TRBV2
TGTGCCAGCAGTATGGCAGACACTGAAGCTTTCTTT
CASSMADTEAFF
>14|NA|TRBJ2-3|NA|TRBV11-2
TGTGCCAGCAGCTTAGAGCTCGGAGCAGATACGCAGTATTTT
CASSLELGADTQYF
>16|once|TRBJ1-4|TRBD1|TRBV7-9
TGTGCCAGCAGCATAGGGACAGGGGATTCTAATGAAAAACTGTTTTTT
CASSIGTGDSNEKLFF
>15|NA|TRBJ1-1|NA|TRBV4-1
TGCGCCAGCAGCCAAGAAACAGCCACGAACACTGAAGCTTTCTTT
CASSQETATNTEAFF
>13|NA|TRBJ1-2|NA|TRBV5-1
TGCGCCAGCAGCTTGCGGGGGGGCTATGGCTACACCTTC
CASSLRGGYGYTF
>15|NA|TRBJ2-7|NA|TRBV5-1
TGCGCCAGCAGCTTGGCCCCAGGGGTTTCGTACGAGCAGTACTTC
CASSLAPGVSYEQYF
>13|NA|TRBJ1-2|NA|TRBV12-3/TRBV12-4
TGTGCCAGCAGCCCCGGGGTAGACTATGGCTACACCTTC
CASSPGVDYGYTF
>17|NA|TRBJ1-5|TRBD1|TRBV19
TGTGCCAGTATGGTTGCAGGGGGCGTGAAATACGATCAGCCCCAGCATTTT
CASMVAGGVKYDQPQHF
>18|NA|TRBJ1-3|NA|TRBV5-1
TGCGCCAGCAGCTTGGGGTCAGGGTGGAAAGGTCCTGGAAACACCATATATTTT
CASSLGSGWKGPGNTIYF
>15|once|TRBJ1-6|TRBD1|TRBV19
TGTGCCAGTAGTACAGGGGGCGCTTATTTTTCACCCCTCCACTTT
CASSTGGAYFSPLHF
>13|NA|TRBJ2-1|NA|TRBV12-3/TRBV12-4
TGTGCCAGCAGCCGCGGGGGCCCGAATGAGCAGTTCTTC
CASSRGGPNEQFF
>16|NA|TRBJ1-1|NA|TRBV5-1
TGCGCCAGCAGCTCGGGGGGTGGCGGCATGAACACTGAAGCTTTCTTT
CASSSGGGGMNTEAFF
>16|once|TRBJ2-4|NA|TRBV4-1
TGCGCCAGCAGCCAACCCAGGATAGAAGCCAAAAACATTCAGTACTTC
CASSQPRIEAKNIQYF
>15|NA|TRBJ2-7|TRBD1|TRBV15
TGTGCCACCAGCAGAGGGGGGGACAGGGCCCACGAGCAGTACTTC
CATSRGGDRAHEQYF
>10|NA|TRBJ1-5|NA|TRBV5-1
TGCGCCAGCACCCTCCAGCCCCAGCATTTT
CASTLQPQHF
>13|NA|TRBJ2-2|NA|TRBV12-3/TRBV12-4
TGTGCCAGCAGTTTTTATTCCACCGGGGAGCTGTTTTTT
CASSFYSTGELFF
>15|NA|TRBJ1-6|TRBD1|TRBV7-2
TGTGCCAGCAGCCCGCGACAGGGTCGTAATTCACCCCTCCACTTT
CASSPRQGRNSPLHF
>12|once|TRBJ1-1|NA|TRBV19
TGTGCCAGTAGTGGGGGAGGCACTGAAGCTTTCTTT
CASSGGGTEAFF
>13|NA|TRBJ1-2|NA|TRBV29-1
TGCAGCGTTGAACCGGGGGATAACTATGGCTACACCTTC
CSVEPGDNYGYTF